What follows are 29 T cell receptor beta chains derived from one specimen sequenced in a study of identical twins. TCRdb itself ran the 5' RACE reads through MiXCR, one entry per CDR3 protein. The table shows about 530,000 distinct CDR3 sequences, with about 22% occurring only once. The same sample was also studied in work on yellow fever vaccine responses in identical twins.

Source material: CD4+ T cells sorted from blood. These receptors were collected from a woman aged 18-30 years in good health.

The J gene is TRBJ2-5, the V gene TRBV18; possible D gene TRBD2, 6 bases. The germline V gene encodes CDR1 KGHSH and CDR2 LQKENI. CDR3 length: 15 residues. V shed 3 bases and J shed 4 bases, with 15 bases lying between them. The CDR3 loop is CASSPGREERETQYF. The CDR3 DNA sequence: TGTGCCAGCTCACCGGGGCGGGAAGAAAGAGAGACCCAGTACTTC.

This clonotype occurred a few times. The chain combines TRBV28 with TRBJ2-1; D gene ambiguous. The germline V and J ends were trimmed by 5 bases and 1 base, with 15 bases remaining between them. This CDR3 spans 16 amino acids. Germline V gene lookup returns CDR1 MDHEN and CDR2 SYDVKM. CDR3 bases: TGTGCCAGCAGTGAACTTGAATGGGGTTCCTACAATGAGCAGTTCTTC. Translated: CASSELEWGSYNEQFF.

This clonotype was counted between two and nine times. V and J are TRBV12-3 or TRBV12-4 and TRBJ2-2, with 10 bases matching TRBD2. This CDR3 is built from 15 residues. V dropped 6 bases and J dropped 4; count of bases not matched to a gene: 5. The CDR3 reads CASSPSGGSTGELFF. The CDR3, as DNA: TGTGCCAGCAGCCCTAGCGGGGGTAGCACCGGGGAGCTGTTTTTT.

The sample holds many counts of this clonotype. J is TRBJ2-2 and V is TRBV12-3 or TRBV12-4, with a possible D match to TRBD1 (6 bases). With 7 bases removed from V and 1 base from J, the gap between germline ends came to 10 bases. This CDR3 is built from 14 residues. The CDR3 region is CASNRGGNTGELFF. The CDR3 bases are TGTGCCAGCAACCGAGGGGGGAACACCGGGGAGCTGTTTTTT.

A single count supports this clonotype. The V and J genes are TRBV28 and TRBJ2-1; D is possibly TRBD1 (6 bases). CDR1 and CDR2 from the germline V gene are MDHEN and SYDVKM. Between the trimmed V and J ends, which lost 6 bases and 0 bases, there was a span of 12 bases. This CDR3 comprises 15 residues. The chain's CDR3 is CASRDRFSSYNEQFF. The CDR3 DNA reads TGTGCCAGCAGAGACAGGTTTAGCTCCTACAATGAGCAGTTCTTC.

This clonotype was detected only a few times. The chain combines TRBV2 with TRBJ1-4, with D unresolved. Germline V gives CDR1 SNHLY, CDR2 FYNNEI. Trimming pared 5 bases from V and 8 bases from J, leaving 9 bases between. The CDR3 sequence is 12 residues long. Here the CDR3 reads CASSPTPEKLFF. CDR3 nucleotides: TGTGCCAGCAGTCCCACCCCAGAAAAACTGTTTTTT.

This chain joins TRBV15 and TRBJ1-1; D gene ambiguous. The CDR3 totals 16 residues. V was trimmed by 0 bases and J by 2 bases, leaving 13 bases between them. From germline, CDR1 is LNHNV and CDR2 YYDKDF (reference sequence). Written as DNA, the CDR3 is TGTGCCACCAGCAGAGATCCCCCGACCGTTAACACTGAAGCTTTCTTT. It specifies CATSRDPPTVNTEAFF. Supplemented by reference TRBV15 and TRBJ1-1, the full variable domain reads DAMVIQNPRYQVTQFGKPVTLSCSQTLNHNVMYWYQQKSSQAPKLLFHYYDKDFNNEADTPDNFQSRRPNTSFCFLDIRSPGLGDTAMYLCATSRDPPTVNTEAFFGQGTRLTVV.

This clonotype occurred a few times. The chain employs TRBV10-3 and TRBJ2-7; possible D gene TRBD2, 6 bases. V gave up 10 bases and J gave up 7 bases, with 14 bases separating them. Germline V gives CDR1 ENHRY, CDR2 SYGVKD. This CDR3 has 11 residues. The CDR3 DNA sequence: TGTGCCACGAGGGAGGCTGGGGAGCAGTACGTC. It yields the protein CATREAGEQYV.

V is TRBV5-1 and J is TRBJ2-7; no definite D call. This CDR3 comprises 15 residues. Per the germline V gene, CDR1 is SGHRS and CDR2 is YFSETQ. V dropped 4 bases and J dropped 1 base, with 15 bases sitting between them. The CDR3 loop is CASSTSWINSYEQYF. In DNA form, the CDR3 reads TGCGCCAGCAGCACGTCTTGGATTAATTCCTACGAGCAGTACTTC.

This chain joins TRBV7-2 and TRBJ1-4; D remains ambiguous. Per germline, CDR1 SGHTA and CDR2 FQGNSA. The CDR3 length is 14 residues. The V gene lost 6 bases and the J gene lost 7 bases, with 15 bases spanning the gap. The CDR3 nucleotides read TGTGCCAGCAGTTCCCCCTCCCGCCTTGAAAAACTGTTTTTT. Amino acids: CASSSPSRLEKLFF.

The V call is TRBV7-2, the J call TRBJ1-1; tentative D call: TRBD1 (5 bases). This CDR3 is built from 14 residues. Germline CDR1 reads SGHTA; CDR2 reads FQGNSA. V dropped 1 base and J dropped 2 bases, with 8 bases sitting between them. CDR3 protein: CASSLGGINTEAFF. The CDR3 nucleotides read TGTGCCAGCAGCTTAGGGGGCATAAACACTGAAGCTTTCTTT.

This clonotype was counted many times. The chain couples TRBV29-1 to TRBJ2-2, with a weak D call TRBD1 (6 bases). The V end lost 3 bases, the J end lost 4 bases, and 9 bases lay between the germline ends. CDR1 is SQVTM, CDR2 ANQGSEA, per germline. The CDR3 length is 13 residues. Here the CDR3 reads CSVDSRGTGELFF. The CDR3 nucleotides read TGCAGCGTTGACAGCAGGGGCACCGGGGAGCTGTTTTTT.

J is TRBJ2-1 and V is TRBV5-1, with 12 positions matching TRBD2. The CDR3 spans 19 residues. Germline V gene lookup returns CDR1 SGHRS and CDR2 YFSETQ. The V gene end was trimmed by 1 base and the J gene end by 0 bases; junction bases not matched to a gene: 8. In DNA, the CDR3 is TGCGCCAGCAGCTTGTTTCGACTAGCGGGAGTACACTCCTACAATGAGCAGTTCTTC. Its protein is CASSLFRLAGVHSYNEQFF.

This clonotype was observed a handful of times. The V gene is TRBV3-1, the J gene TRBJ2-1; TRBD2 agrees at 9 bases. CDR1 and CDR2 from the germline V gene are LGHDT and YNNKEL (reference sequence). The CDR3 covers 15 residues. The V segment lost 1 base and the J segment 10 bases; nucleotides outside the gene matches: 8. The CDR3 nucleotides are TGTGCCAGCAGCCAAGGGACTAGCGTTGGAAAGGAGCAGTTCTTC. Translated: CASSQGTSVGKEQFF.

The chain recombines TRBV5-1 with TRBJ2-1; perhaps TRBD2 as D (5 bases). Germline V gives CDR1 SGHRS, CDR2 YFSETQ. Trimming pared 5 bases from V and 8 bases from J, leaving 8 bases between. The CDR3 runs 11 residues. As DNA, the CDR3 is TGCGCCAGCAGTGAGGGTTATGAGCAGTTCTTC. Translation gives CASSEGYEQFF.

The chain has TRBV20-1 and TRBJ2-7; 7 bases are a match to TRBD1. The CDR3 has 13 amino acids. Germline lookup yields CDR1 DFQATT and CDR2 SNEGSKA (reference sequence). The DNA of the CDR3 is TGCAGCGCTCTCGGGACAGTATCCTACGAGCAGTACTTC. Protein sequence: CSALGTVSYEQYF.

CDR3 residues: CAISERGIEQYF. CDR3 coding DNA: TGTGCCATCAGTGAGAGGGGGATCGAGCAGTACTTC. This chain uses TRBV10-3 with TRBJ2-7, with D possibly matching TRBD1 (6 bases). The CDR3 is 12 residues long. Per germline, CDR1 ENHRY and CDR2 SYGVKD. The ends were cut back, 2 bases at V and 6 bases at J, with 8 bases in the middle.

The rearrangement joins TRBV4-1 to TRBJ2-2; 10 nucleotides agree with TRBD1. V was pared by 6 bases and J by 5 bases, with 9 bases of the junction left unmatched. CDR1 is MGHRA, CDR2 YSYEKL, per germline. The CDR3 contains 16 residues. Here the CDR3 reads CASRTTGGRNTGELFF. For the CDR3, the DNA is TGCGCCAGCAGAACGACAGGGGGCAGGAATACCGGGGAGCTGTTTTTT.

This clonotype was counted between two and nine times. The J gene is TRBJ1-2, the V gene TRBV24-1; D is unclear. The CDR3 is 15 amino acids. Germline CDR1 is KGHDR and CDR2 is SFDVKD. V lost 2 bases to trimming and J lost 8 bases, with 17 bases between them. The CDR3 bases are TGTGCCACCAGTGATTCGGACCGGGTTTCAAGGGGCTACACCTTC. This codes for CATSDSDRVSRGYTF.

This chain joins TRBV28 and TRBJ1-1; D remains ambiguous. The V and J ends lost 5 bases and 4 bases respectively, with 14 bases between them. Germline V gene data show CDR1 as MDHEN and CDR2 as SYDVKM. The CDR3 has 14 amino acids. The CDR3, as DNA: TGTGCCAGCAGTAAACGGAGCCCGGGCACTGAAGCTTTCTTT. Its translation is CASSKRSPGTEAFF.

This rearrangement joins TRBV10-3 to TRBJ2-1; D unclear. Per germline, CDR1 ENHRY and CDR2 SYGVKD. CDR3 size: 14 residues. The V and J ends lost 4 bases and 3 bases respectively, with 10 bases between them. CDR3 nucleotides: TGTGCCATCAGTGTCTTGGGCAGCTACAATGAGCAGTTCTTC. Translated: CAISVLGSYNEQFF.

This chain links TRBV10-3 with TRBJ2-6, with D tentatively TRBD1 or TRBD2 (5 bases each). V dropped 0 bases and J dropped 1 base, with 7 bases sitting between them. Looked up from germline, CDR1 is ENHRY and CDR2 is SYGVKD. The CDR3 is made up of 16 amino acids. CDR3 in DNA: TGTGCCATCAGTGAGTCGAGGGGATCTGGGGCCAACGTCCTGACTTTC. This translates into CAISESRGSGANVLTF.

The rearrangement joins TRBV10-3 to TRBJ2-2; 7 nucleotides line up with TRBD2. Germline assignment: CDR1 ENHRY and CDR2 SYGVKD. This CDR3 region has 14 residues. Trimming took 7 bases from V and 10 from J; bases not matched to a gene: 12. The CDR3 loop reads CAITDRGRGEELFF. CDR3 nucleotides: TGTGCCATCACCGATCGAGGGAGGGGAGAGGAGCTGTTTTTT.

The rearrangement joins TRBV15 to TRBJ2-7; maybe TRBD2 (5 bases). This CDR3 spans 14 amino acids. Germline CDR1 and CDR2: LNHNV and YYDKDF (reference sequence). The V gene lost 3 bases and the J gene lost 9 bases, with 18 bases spanning the gap. CDR3 bases: TGTGCCACCAGCAGGGGTTCTCAGACTACGAGGCAGTACTTC. This encodes CATSRGSQTTRQYF.

This clonotype showed up just a few times. The rearrangement joins TRBV7-2 to TRBJ2-1, with 10 bases fitting TRBD2. V shed 1 base, J shed 4 bases, and the junction held 7 bases outside the gene matches. The CDR3 length is 17 residues. Germline CDR1 SGHTA, CDR2 FQGNSA. The CDR3 loop is CASSLEPSGRLYNEQFF. DNA of the CDR3: TGTGCCAGCAGCTTAGAGCCTAGCGGGAGATTGTACAATGAGCAGTTCTTC.

The V gene is TRBV24-1, the J gene TRBJ2-1; 7 bases line up with TRBD2. Germline lookup yields CDR1 KGHDR and CDR2 SFDVKD. The trim removed 4 bases at V and 0 bases at J, leaving 8 bases unmatched. The CDR3 length is 17 residues. CDR3 in amino acids: CATSERGTLSSYNEQFF. The CDR3 nucleotides read TGTGCCACCAGTGAGCGGGGGACTCTTAGCTCCTACAATGAGCAGTTCTTC.

This chain uses TRBV29-1 with TRBJ2-2, with D perhaps being TRBD1 or TRBD2 (5 bases each). The CDR3 contains 13 residues. The V end lost 6 bases, the J end lost 3 bases, and 11 bases lay between the germline ends. Germline V gene lookup returns CDR1 SQVTM and CDR2 ANQGSEA. CDR3 in DNA: TGCAGCGTCGAGGGGCGGCACACCGGGGAGCTGTTTTTT. It encodes CSVEGRHTGELFF.

This clonotype has only a few counts. A junction boundary mismatches the germline segment, possibly from a read error. The chain recombines TRBV27 with TRBJ2-3, with D unresolved. Germline V gene data show CDR1 as MNHEY and CDR2 as SMNVEV (reference sequence). This CDR3 is 14 amino acids long. CDR3 in amino acids: CASSLSPATHTQYF. The DNA of the CDR3 is TGTGCCAGCAGTTTATCGCCTGCCACACATACGCAGTATTTT.

The sample holds a few counts of this clonotype. The gene calls are TRBV29-1 and TRBJ1-2, with 7 positions matching TRBD1. The V gene end was trimmed by 6 bases and the J gene end by 4 bases; junction bases not matched to a gene: 11. This CDR3 has 14 amino acids. The germline CDR1 and CDR2 sequences are SQVTM and ANQGSEA. CDR3 in amino acids: CSVRDSSPRYGYTF. CDR3 nucleotides: TGCAGCGTCAGGGACAGCTCCCCCCGCTATGGCTACACCTTC.